This entry lists 32 T cell receptor beta chains sequenced from one sample in a study of T cell responses to AZD1222 COVID-19 vaccine. The repertoire was sequenced with immunoSEQ multiplex PCR; TCRdb's copy has only in-frame clones and lacks some. The data hold some 98,000 clones, with about 81% observed a single time. Sample: peripheral blood, taken 28 days after the second AZD1222 dose. The receptor set was obtained from an adult who received the AZD1222 COVID-19 vaccine.

The rearrangement uses TRBV12-3 or TRBV12-4 and TRBJ1-2, with D uncertain. CDR3 length: 12 amino acids. V lost 5 bases and J 2 bases, leaving 6 bases between the germline ends. DNA of the CDR3: TGTGCCAGCAGTGGACGGAACTATGGCTACACCTTC. It is translated as CASSGRNYGYTF.

V is TRBV2 and J is TRBJ1-3; D call uncertain. Trimming removed 6 bases from V and 0 bases from J, with 15 bases in between. There are 16 residues in the CDR3. CDR1 SNHLY and CDR2 FYNNEI come from the germline V gene. In DNA form, the CDR3 reads TGTGCCAGCAGGCCACCGACCTCCACCTCTGGAAACACCATATATTTT. Its protein is CASRPPTSTSGNTIYF.

The rearrangement joins TRBV10-3 to TRBJ2-4, with D possibly being TRBD1 (6 bases). Germline lookup yields CDR1 ENHRY and CDR2 SYGVKD. The ends were cut back, 4 bases at V and 7 bases at J, with 8 bases in the middle. The CDR3 runs to 12 residues. Here the CDR3 reads CAISVQGNIQYF. CDR3 nucleotide sequence: TGTGCCATCAGTGTTCAGGGGAACATTCAGTACTTC.

In regard to this clone: Relative to the germline gene, one junction end is altered; a read error may explain this. J is TRBJ1-4 and V is TRBV20-1, with D tentatively TRBD1 (6 bases). In germline, CDR1 is DFQATT, CDR2 SNEGSKA (reference sequence). This CDR3 spans 9 amino acids. CDR3 DNA sequence: TGCAGTGCCGGACGGACAGACTCTTTT. It specifies CSAGRTDSF.

In DNA, the CDR3 is TGCGCCAGCAGCCAAGATCCATACACCGGGGAGCTGTTTTTT. Its protein is CASSQDPYTGELFF. The V call is TRBV4-3, the J call TRBJ2-2, with D unresolved. CDR3 length equals 14 residues. Germline V gives CDR1 LGHNA, CDR2 YSLEER. V lost 0 bases and J 3 bases, leaving 5 bases between the germline ends.

The genes are TRBV30 and TRBJ2-1, with 11 bases that match TRBD2. CDR1 and CDR2 (germline): GTSNPN, SVGIG (reference sequence). The V segment lost 5 bases and the J segment 7 bases; nucleotides outside the gene matches: 22. The CDR3 has 19 residues. The CDR3 coding sequence is TGTGCCTGGGTCGAAAGACGGTTAGGGGGGACTAGCGGAGGTAATGAGCAGTTCTTC. This sequence encodes CAWVERRLGGTSGGNEQFF.

This chain links TRBV7-9 with TRBJ2-3; no definite D call. The ends were cut back, 5 bases at V and 4 bases at J, with 16 bases in the middle. This CDR3 comprises 15 residues. CDR1 SEHNR and CDR2 FQNEAQ come from the germline V gene (reference sequence). As DNA, the CDR3 is TGTGCCAGCAGCCTACAGACGGCCCGTTCAGATACGCAGTATTTT. This gives the protein CASSLQTARSDTQYF.

The V and J genes are TRBV19 and TRBJ1-5, with D maybe TRBD1 (5 bases). Germline CDR1 is LNHDA and CDR2 is SQIVND (reference sequence). V lost 5 bases and J lost 6, with 8 bases in between. CDR3 length: 12 amino acids. CDR3 sequence (DNA): TGTGCCAGTAGTGGGGGGGGTCAGCCCCAGCATTTT. Translated: CASSGGGQPQHF.

This chain links TRBV12-3 or TRBV12-4 with TRBJ2-7; the D is unclear. Trimming removed 7 bases from V and 1 base from J, with 11 bases in between. The CDR3 contains 13 residues. CDR3: CASTRFGSYEQYF. DNA of the CDR3: TGTGCCAGCACGCGGTTCGGTTCCTACGAGCAGTACTTC.

This clone was observed once. This chain joins TRBV29-1 and TRBJ1-4; a weak D match, TRBD1 (5 bases). In germline, CDR1 is SQVTM, CDR2 ANQGSEA. The CDR3 is made up of 12 amino acids. Trimming cost V 4 bases and J 3 bases, with 6 bases left between them. CDR3 sequence (DNA): TGCAGCGTTGGACAGCCTAATGAAAAACTGTTTTTT. It yields the protein CSVGQPNEKLFF.

This clone was detected a few times. This chain connects TRBV2 to TRBJ1-2, with 7 bases aligning to TRBD1. This CDR3 has 15 amino acids. With V trimmed by 5 bases and J by 5 bases, 11 bases remained unmatched. CDR1 and CDR2 (germline): SNHLY, FYNNEI. CDR3 residues: CASSTGQAVVYGYTF. The CDR3 DNA is TGTGCCAGCAGTACAGGACAGGCCGTCGTGTATGGCTACACCTTC.

The gene calls are TRBV7-2 and TRBJ2-2, with D uncertain. The CDR3 totals 16 residues. With 5 bases removed from V and 2 bases from J, the gap between germline ends came to 15 bases. Germline CDR1 reads SGHTA; CDR2 reads FQGNSA. CDR3 DNA: TGTGCCAGCAGCCGCTCCGGGCAGGCTAACACCGGGGAGCTGTTTTTT. Translated, it gives CASSRSGQANTGELFF.

The chain is built from TRBV27 and TRBJ2-7; weak D call: TRBD2 (5 bases). CDR3 length: 15 residues. Germline CDR1 is MNHEY and CDR2 is SMNVEV (reference sequence). The V end was cut by 2 bases, the J end by 3 bases, with 14 bases between. The CDR3 DNA follows: TGTGCCAGCAGTTTAAATGGAGGAGCCCTCTACGAGCAGTACTTC. Translation gives CASSLNGGALYEQYF.

The chain uses TRBV4-3 and TRBJ1-2; D is unresolved. Per the germline V gene, CDR1 is LGHNA and CDR2 is YSLEER. The V gene lost 0 bases and the J gene lost 7 bases, with 12 bases spanning the gap. CDR3 length equals 14 residues. The CDR3 sequence is CASSQDPFLGGYTF. DNA of the CDR3: TGCGCCAGCAGCCAAGATCCGTTCCTGGGTGGCTACACCTTC.

The rearrangement links TRBV5-1 to TRBJ2-5; D possibly corresponds to TRBD1 (5 bases). V was pared by 4 bases and J by 0 bases, with 13 bases between. Germline V gene lookup returns CDR1 SGHRS and CDR2 YFSETQ. The CDR3 runs to 15 residues. DNA of the CDR3: TGCGCCAGCAGCCCTCGGGCAGGGAACCAAGAGACCCAGTACTTC. Its translation: CASSPRAGNQETQYF. Combining the CDR3 with reference TRBV5-1 and TRBJ2-5 gives the whole variable domain KAGVTQTPRYLIKTRGQQVTLSCSPISGHRSVSWYQQTPGQGLQFLFEYFSETQRNKGNFPGRFSGRQFSNSRSEMNVSTLELGDSALYLCASSPRAGNQETQYFGPGTRLLVL.

V is TRBV24-1 and J is TRBJ2-1; no clear D gene. In germline, CDR1 is KGHDR, CDR2 SFDVKD. This CDR3 comprises 13 residues. Trimming left V 10 bases short and J 6 bases short, with 15 bases between. The CDR3 reads CATETSGSNEQFF. For the CDR3, the DNA is TGTGCCACTGAGACATCGGGTAGCAATGAGCAGTTCTTC.

The gene calls are TRBV6-5 and TRBJ1-1; 7 bases match TRBD1. J lost 2 bases, V lost 8 bases, and 11 bases had no gene match. The length of the CDR3 is 15 residues. Germline V gives CDR1 MNHEY, CDR2 SVGAGI. CDR3 protein: CASPRDSEKNTEAFF. CDR3 nucleotide sequence: TGTGCCAGCCCACGGGACAGCGAGAAAAACACTGAAGCTTTCTTT.

The gene calls are TRBV11-3 and TRBJ2-1; 8 nucleotides align to TRBD1. V lost 5 bases and J lost 6; bases outside the gene matches: 9. This CDR3 comprises 15 residues. CDR1 SGHNT and CDR2 YENEEA come from the germline V gene. The chain's CDR3 is CASSLLQGVGNEQFF. In nucleotides, the CDR3 is TGTGCCAGCAGCCTATTACAGGGGGTGGGCAATGAGCAGTTCTTC.

The V call is TRBV10-3, the J call TRBJ1-1, with D perhaps matching TRBD1 (5 bases). The CDR3 covers 13 residues. Trimming cost V 4 bases and J 8 bases, with 14 bases left between them. The germline V gene encodes CDR1 ENHRY and CDR2 SYGVKD. The CDR3, as DNA: TGTGCCATCAGTGCCGGGATAGGGACCGAAGCTTTCTTT. It yields the protein CAISAGIGTEAFF.

Only one count was recorded for this clone. V gene TRBV15 combines with J gene TRBJ2-1; 7 bases match TRBD2. Germline V gene data show CDR1 as LNHNV and CDR2 as YYDKDF (reference sequence). The CDR3 totals 13 residues. Losses at the gene ends were 0 bases for V and 8 bases for J; bases not matched to a gene: 1. The CDR3 is CATSRDREDEQFF. The CDR3 region has the DNA TGTGCCACCAGCAGAGATCGGGAGGATGAGCAGTTCTTC.

The chain uses TRBV3-1 (or the pseudogene TRBV3-2) and TRBJ2-2; 12 positions match TRBD2. Trimming cost V 3 bases and J 7 bases; bases outside gene matches: 3. Germline loops: CDR1 LGHDT, CDR2 YNNKEL (reference sequence). The CDR3 contains 15 residues. The CDR3 loop is CASSQTSGSLGELFF. The CDR3 DNA sequence: TGTGCCAGCAGCCAGACTAGCGGGAGCCTCGGGGAGCTGTTTTTT.

CDR3 DNA sequence: TGTGCCAGCGCGCAAGAGCTGGGACTTTCTGGAAACACCATATATTTT. Its protein is CASAQELGLSGNTIYF. The J gene is TRBJ1-3, the V gene TRBV19; D might be TRBD1 (5 bases). Germline CDR1 is LNHDA and CDR2 is SQIVND (reference sequence). V was shortened by 9 bases and J by 1 base, with 19 bases between the two germline ends. The CDR3 extends over 16 amino acids.

This chain uses TRBV5-1 with TRBJ2-7; 8 bases are shared with TRBD2. Germline V gives CDR1 SGHRS, CDR2 YFSETQ. This CDR3 has 14 amino acids. With 5 bases clipped from V and 0 bases from J, the junction kept 4 bases outside the gene matches. Here the CDR3 DNA reads TGCGCCAGCAGGACTAGCGCGAGCTCCTACGAGCAGTACTTC. Translating it yields CASRTSASSYEQYF.

The rearrangement joins TRBV7-8 to TRBJ1-2; 7 nucleotides align to TRBD1. V dropped 6 bases and J dropped 8; count of bases not matched to a gene: 15. The CDR3 loop spans 15 amino acids. CDR1 is SGHVS, CDR2 FQNEAQ, per germline. The CDR3: CASSSLVPGGKGYTF. DNA of the CDR3: TGTGCCAGCAGTTCCCTCGTCCCAGGGGGTAAAGGCTACACCTTC. The complete variable domain, with remaining parts taken from reference TRBV7-8 and TRBJ1-2, reads GAGVSQSPRYKVAKRGQDVALRCDPISGHVSLFWYQQALGQGPEFLTYFQNEAQLDKSGLPSDRFFAERPEGSVSTLKIQRTQQEDSAVYLCASSSLVPGGKGYTFGSGTRLTVV.

This clone was counted a single time. It is unclear where the CDR3 begins or ends on the DNA, so no DNA is shown, and the CDR3 is as TCRdb lists it. V usage is TRBV2 and J usage is TRBJ2-3. With termini counted, the CDR3 has 11 amino acids. CDR1 SNHLY and CDR2 FYNNEI come from the germline V gene. The CDR3: CASILGDTQYF.

The V gene is TRBV28, the J gene TRBJ1-5, with D uncertain. The V gene lost 1 base and the J gene lost 11 bases, with 12 bases spanning the gap. This CDR3 has 13 amino acids. Germline CDR1 and CDR2: MDHEN and SYDVKM. The CDR3 here is CASSLSAADSQHF. The CDR3 coding sequence is TGTGCCAGCAGTTTATCGGCCGCGGATTCCCAGCATTTT.

The chain couples TRBV30 to TRBJ2-6; the D is unclear. Between the trimmed V and J ends, which lost 2 bases and 2 bases, there was a span of 1 base. This CDR3 is built from 12 residues. Germline V gene sequence: CDR1 GTSNPN, CDR2 SVGIG (reference sequence). The CDR3 region has the DNA TGTGCCTGGAGTCCTGGGGCCAACGTCCTGACTTTC. Protein sequence: CAWSPGANVLTF.

The genes are TRBV27 and TRBJ1-2, with D perhaps TRBD1 (6 bases). The CDR3 spans 15 residues. Germline assignment: CDR1 MNHEY and CDR2 SMNVEV (reference sequence). The V gene lost 5 bases and the J gene lost 4 bases, with 17 bases spanning the gap. This CDR3 reads CASSPGGGRSYGYTF. CDR3 coding DNA: TGTGCCAGCAGTCCCGGGGGGGGGCGCAGCTATGGCTACACCTTC.

V and J are TRBV11-3 and TRBJ1-1; the D is unclear. The CDR3 contains 13 residues. CDR1 is SGHNT, CDR2 YENEEA, per germline. V lost 3 bases and J 3 bases, leaving 8 bases between the germline ends. This chain's CDR3 is CASSLMADTEAFF. Here the CDR3 DNA reads TGTGCCAGCAGCTTGATGGCCGACACTGAAGCTTTCTTT. The full variable domain, completed using reference TRBV11-3 and TRBJ1-1, is EAGVVQSPRYKIIEKKQPVAFWCNPISGHNTLYWYLQNLGQGPELLIRYENEEAVDDSQLPKDRFSAERLKGVDSTLKIQPAELGDSAVYLCASSLMADTEAFFGQGTRLTVV.

This chain connects TRBV3-1 (or the pseudogene TRBV3-2) to TRBJ2-1, with D uncertain. The V gene's germline CDR1 is LGHDT and CDR2 YNNKEL (reference sequence). The CDR3 runs to 14 residues. V lost 5 bases and J 4 bases, leaving 12 bases between the germline ends. The CDR3 reads CASSSSGIYNEQFF. In nucleotides, the CDR3 is TGTGCCAGCAGCTCTTCAGGAATTTACAATGAGCAGTTCTTC.

This CDR3 is CASSFLRESGELFF. CDR3 nucleotides: TGTGCCAGCAGCTTCCTCAGGGAAAGCGGGGAGCTGTTTTTT. V is TRBV7-9 and J is TRBJ2-2; TRBD1 might be the D (5 bases). The V gene lost 3 bases and the J gene lost 7 bases, with 12 bases spanning the gap. The CDR3 is 14 amino acids. Germline V CDR1 and CDR2: SEHNR, FQNEAQ (reference sequence). Based on the CDR3 plus reference TRBV7-9 and TRBJ2-2, the full variable domain is DTGVSQNPRHKITKRGQNVTFRCDPISEHNRLYWYRQTLGQGPEFLTYFQNEAQLEKSRLLSDRFSAERPKGSFSTLEIQRTEQGDSAMYLCASSFLRESGELFFGEGSRLTVL.

J is TRBJ2-1 and V is TRBV30, with 9 bases that match TRBD2. CDR1 is GTSNPN and CDR2 is SVGIG in the germline V gene (reference sequence). There are 14 residues in the CDR3. V was clipped by 2 bases and J by 6 bases; unmatched bases: 5. CDR3 region: CAWSFLLAGNEQFF. The CDR3 DNA follows: TGTGCCTGGAGTTTTCTACTAGCGGGCAATGAGCAGTTCTTC.